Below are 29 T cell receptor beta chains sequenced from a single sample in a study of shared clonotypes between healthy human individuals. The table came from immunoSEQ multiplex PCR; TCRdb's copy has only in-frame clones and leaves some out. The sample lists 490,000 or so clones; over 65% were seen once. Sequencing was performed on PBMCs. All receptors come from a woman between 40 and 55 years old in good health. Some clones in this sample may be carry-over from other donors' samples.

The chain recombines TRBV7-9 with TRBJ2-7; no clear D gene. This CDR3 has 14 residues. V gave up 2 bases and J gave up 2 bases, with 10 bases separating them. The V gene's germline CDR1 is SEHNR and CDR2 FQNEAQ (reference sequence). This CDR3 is CASSLLSDTYEQYF. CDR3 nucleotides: TGTGCCAGCAGCTTATTAAGCGACACCTACGAGCAGTACTTC. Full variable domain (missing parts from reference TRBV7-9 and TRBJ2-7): DTGVSQNPRHKITKRGQNVTFRCDPISEHNRLYWYRQTLGQGPEFLTYFQNEAQLEKSRLLSDRFSAERPKGSFSTLEIQRTEQGDSAMYLCASSLLSDTYEQYFGPGTRLTVT.

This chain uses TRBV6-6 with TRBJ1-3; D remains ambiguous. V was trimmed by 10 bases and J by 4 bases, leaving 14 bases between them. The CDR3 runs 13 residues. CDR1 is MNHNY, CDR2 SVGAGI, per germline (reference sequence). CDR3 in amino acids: CANSRGEGNTIYF. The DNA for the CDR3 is TGTGCCAACTCACGTGGAGAGGGAAACACCATATATTTT.

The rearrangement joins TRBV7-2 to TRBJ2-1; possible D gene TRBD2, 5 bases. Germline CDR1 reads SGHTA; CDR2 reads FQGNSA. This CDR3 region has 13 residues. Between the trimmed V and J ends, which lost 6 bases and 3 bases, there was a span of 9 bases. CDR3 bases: TGTGCCAGCAGAGGAGACTACTACAATGAGCAGTTCTTC. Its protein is CASRGDYYNEQFF.

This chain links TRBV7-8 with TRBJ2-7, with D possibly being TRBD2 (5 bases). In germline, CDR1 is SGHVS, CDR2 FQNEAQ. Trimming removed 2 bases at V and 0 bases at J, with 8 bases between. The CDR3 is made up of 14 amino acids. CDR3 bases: TGTGCCAGCAGCTTAAGCGGAAGCTCCTACGAGCAGTACTTC. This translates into CASSLSGSSYEQYF.

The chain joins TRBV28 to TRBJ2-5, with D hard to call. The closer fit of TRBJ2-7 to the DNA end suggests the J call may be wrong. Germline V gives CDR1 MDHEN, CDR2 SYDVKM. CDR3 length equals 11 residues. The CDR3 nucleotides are TGTGCCAGCAGCTCCTCCTACGAGCAGTACTTC. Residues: CASSSSYEQYF.

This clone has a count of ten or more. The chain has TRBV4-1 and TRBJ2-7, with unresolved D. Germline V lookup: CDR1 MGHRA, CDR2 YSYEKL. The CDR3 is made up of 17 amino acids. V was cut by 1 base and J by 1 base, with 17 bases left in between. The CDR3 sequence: CASSQGYSLLFSYEQYF. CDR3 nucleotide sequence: TGCGCCAGCAGCCAAGGCTACTCATTGCTGTTTTCCTACGAGCAGTACTTC.

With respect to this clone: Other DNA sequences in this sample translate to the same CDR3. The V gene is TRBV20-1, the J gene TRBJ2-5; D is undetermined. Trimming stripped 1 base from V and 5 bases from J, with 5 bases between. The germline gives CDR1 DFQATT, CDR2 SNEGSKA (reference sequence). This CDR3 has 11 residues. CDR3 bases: TGCAGTGCTAGAGTACAGGAGACCCAGTACTTC. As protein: CSARVQETQYF.

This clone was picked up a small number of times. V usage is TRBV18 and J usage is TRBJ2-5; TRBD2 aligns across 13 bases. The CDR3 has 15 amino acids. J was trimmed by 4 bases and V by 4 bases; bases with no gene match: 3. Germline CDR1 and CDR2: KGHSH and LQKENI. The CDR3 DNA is TGTGCCAGCTCACTACGGACTAGCGGGGGAGAGACCCAGTACTTC. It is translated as CASSLRTSGGETQYF.

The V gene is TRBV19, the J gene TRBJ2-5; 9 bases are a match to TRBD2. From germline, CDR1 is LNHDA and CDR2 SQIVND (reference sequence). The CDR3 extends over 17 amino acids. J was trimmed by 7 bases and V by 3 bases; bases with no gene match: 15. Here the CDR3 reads CASSIQPLGTSTTTQYF. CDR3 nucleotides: TGTGCCAGTAGTATCCAACCCCTCGGGACTAGCACTACGACCCAGTACTTC.

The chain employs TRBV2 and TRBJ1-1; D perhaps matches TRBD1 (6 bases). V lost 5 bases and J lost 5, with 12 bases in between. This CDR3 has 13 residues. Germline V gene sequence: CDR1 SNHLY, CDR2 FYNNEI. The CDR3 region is CASSPGQQTEAFF. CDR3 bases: TGTGCCAGCAGTCCGGGACAACAGACTGAAGCTTTCTTT.

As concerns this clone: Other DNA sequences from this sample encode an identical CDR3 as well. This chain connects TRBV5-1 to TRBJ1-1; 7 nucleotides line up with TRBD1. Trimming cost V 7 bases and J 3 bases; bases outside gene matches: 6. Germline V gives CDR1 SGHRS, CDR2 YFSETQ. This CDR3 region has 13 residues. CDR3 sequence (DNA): TGCGCCAGCTCCTACCAGGGGGACACTGAAGCTTTCTTT. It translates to CASSYQGDTEAFF.

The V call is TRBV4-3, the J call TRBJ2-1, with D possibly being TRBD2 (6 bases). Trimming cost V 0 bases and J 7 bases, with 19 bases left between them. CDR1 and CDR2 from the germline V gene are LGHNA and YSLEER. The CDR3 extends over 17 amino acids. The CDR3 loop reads CASSQDVVLARRNEQFF. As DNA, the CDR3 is TGCGCCAGCAGCCAAGATGTGGTGCTAGCGCGCCGGAATGAGCAGTTCTTC.

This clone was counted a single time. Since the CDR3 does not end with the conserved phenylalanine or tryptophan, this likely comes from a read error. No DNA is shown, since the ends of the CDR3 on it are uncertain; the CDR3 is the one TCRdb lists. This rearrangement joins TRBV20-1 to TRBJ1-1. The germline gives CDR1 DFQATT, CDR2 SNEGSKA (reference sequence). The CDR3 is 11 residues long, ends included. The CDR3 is CSARVVFGTRL.

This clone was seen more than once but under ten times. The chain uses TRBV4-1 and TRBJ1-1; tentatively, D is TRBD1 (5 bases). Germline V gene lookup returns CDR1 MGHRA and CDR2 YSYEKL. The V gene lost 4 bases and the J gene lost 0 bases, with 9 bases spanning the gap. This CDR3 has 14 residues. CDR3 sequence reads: CASSPKGMNTEAFF. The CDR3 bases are TGCGCCAGCAGCCCGAAGGGGATGAACACTGAAGCTTTCTTT.

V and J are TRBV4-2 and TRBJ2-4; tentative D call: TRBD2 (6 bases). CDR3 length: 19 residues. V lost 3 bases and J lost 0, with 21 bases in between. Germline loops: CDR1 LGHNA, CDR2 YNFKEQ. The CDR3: CASSQATLGLASAKNIQYF. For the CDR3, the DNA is TGTGCCAGCAGCCAGGCAACCCTGGGGCTAGCGTCAGCCAAAAACATTCAGTACTTC.

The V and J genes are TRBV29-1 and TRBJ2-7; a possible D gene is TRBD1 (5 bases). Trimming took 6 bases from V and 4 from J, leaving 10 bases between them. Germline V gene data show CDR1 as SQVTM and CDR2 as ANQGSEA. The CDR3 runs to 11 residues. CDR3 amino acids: CSVRKGYEQYF. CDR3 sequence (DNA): TGCAGCGTCAGGAAGGGGTACGAGCAGTACTTC.

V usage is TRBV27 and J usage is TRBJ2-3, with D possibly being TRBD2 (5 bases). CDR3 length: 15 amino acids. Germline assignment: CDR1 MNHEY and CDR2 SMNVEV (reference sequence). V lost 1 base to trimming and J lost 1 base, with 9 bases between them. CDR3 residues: CASSLYGSGTDTQYF. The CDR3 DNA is TGTGCCAGCAGTTTATATGGTAGCGGCACAGATACGCAGTATTTT.

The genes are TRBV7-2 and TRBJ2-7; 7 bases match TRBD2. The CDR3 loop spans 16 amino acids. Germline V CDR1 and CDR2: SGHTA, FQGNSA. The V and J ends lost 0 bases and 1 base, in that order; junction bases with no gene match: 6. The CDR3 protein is CASSLAVTSPSYEQYF. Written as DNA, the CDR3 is TGTGCCAGCAGCTTAGCTGTGACTAGCCCTTCCTACGAGCAGTACTTC. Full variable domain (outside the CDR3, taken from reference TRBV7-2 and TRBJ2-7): GAGVSQSPSNKVTEKGKDVELRCDPISGHTALYWYRQSLGQGLEFLIYFQGNSAPDKSGLPSDRFSAERTGGSVSTLTIQRTQQEDSAVYLCASSLAVTSPSYEQYFGPGTRLTVT.

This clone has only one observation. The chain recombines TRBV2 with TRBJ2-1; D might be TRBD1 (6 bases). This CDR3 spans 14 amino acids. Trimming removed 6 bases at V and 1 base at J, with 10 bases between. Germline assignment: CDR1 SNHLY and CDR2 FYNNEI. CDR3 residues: CASRRDNSYNEQFF. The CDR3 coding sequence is TGTGCCAGCAGACGGGACAATTCCTACAATGAGCAGTTCTTC.

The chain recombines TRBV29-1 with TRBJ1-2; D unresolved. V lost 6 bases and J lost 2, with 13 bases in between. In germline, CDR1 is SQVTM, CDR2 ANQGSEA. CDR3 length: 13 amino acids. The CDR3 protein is CSVGTTHNYGYTF. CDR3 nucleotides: TGCAGCGTCGGAACAACCCACAACTATGGCTACACCTTC.

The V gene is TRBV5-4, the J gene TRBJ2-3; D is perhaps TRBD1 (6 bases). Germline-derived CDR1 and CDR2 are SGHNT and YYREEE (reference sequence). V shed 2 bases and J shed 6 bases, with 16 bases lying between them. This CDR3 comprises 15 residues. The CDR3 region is CASSFRAGEGDTQYF. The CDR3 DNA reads TGTGCCAGCAGCTTTCGGGCAGGGGAAGGGGATACGCAGTATTTT.

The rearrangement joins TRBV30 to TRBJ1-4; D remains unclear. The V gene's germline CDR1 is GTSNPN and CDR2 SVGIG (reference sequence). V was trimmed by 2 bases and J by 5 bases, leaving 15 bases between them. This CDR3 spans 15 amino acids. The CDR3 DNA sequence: TGTGCCTGGAGTTTTAGACTGGAAGGAAATGAAAAACTGTTTTTT. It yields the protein CAWSFRLEGNEKLFF.

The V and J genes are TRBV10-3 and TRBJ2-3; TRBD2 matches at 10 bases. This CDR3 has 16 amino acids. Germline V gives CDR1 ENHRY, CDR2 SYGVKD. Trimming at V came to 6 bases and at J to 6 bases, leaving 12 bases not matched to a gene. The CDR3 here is CAISLTTSGNRDTQYF. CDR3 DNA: TGTGCCATCAGCCTAACTACTAGCGGGAACCGGGATACGCAGTATTTT.

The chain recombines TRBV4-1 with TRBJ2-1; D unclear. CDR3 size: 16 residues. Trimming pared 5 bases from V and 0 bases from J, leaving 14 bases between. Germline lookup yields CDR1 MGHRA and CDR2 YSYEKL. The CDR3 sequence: CASSYNAANSYNEQFF. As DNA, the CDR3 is TGCGCCAGCAGCTACAACGCGGCGAACTCCTACAATGAGCAGTTCTTC.

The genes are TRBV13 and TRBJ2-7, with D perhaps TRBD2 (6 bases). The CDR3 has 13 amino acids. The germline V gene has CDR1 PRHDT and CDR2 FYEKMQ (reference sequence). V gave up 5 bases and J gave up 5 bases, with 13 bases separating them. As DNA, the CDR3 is TGTGCCAGCAGCGGGAGAGGGAGGAACGAGCAGTACTTC. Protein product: CASSGRGRNEQYF.

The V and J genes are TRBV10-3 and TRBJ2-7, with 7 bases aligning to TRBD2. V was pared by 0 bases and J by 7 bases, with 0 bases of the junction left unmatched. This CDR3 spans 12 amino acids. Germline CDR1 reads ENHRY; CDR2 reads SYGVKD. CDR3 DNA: TGTGCCATCAGTGAGTCGGGGGGGGAGCAGTACTTC. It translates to CAISESGGEQYF.

The CDR3 nucleotides read TGCGCCAGCAGCGAGGCCGGGACAGGGGCCTACGAGCAGTACTTC. Translation gives CASSEAGTGAYEQYF. The chain employs TRBV5-1 and TRBJ2-7; 10 positions match TRBD1. The CDR3 is 15 residues long. Germline V gene lookup returns CDR1 SGHRS and CDR2 YFSETQ. V shed 4 bases and J 2 bases; nucleotides not matched to a gene: 6. The full variable domain, rest sourced from reference TRBV5-1 and TRBJ2-7, is KAGVTQTPRYLIKTRGQQVTLSCSPISGHRSVSWYQQTPGQGLQFLFEYFSETQRNKGNFPGRFSGRQFSNSRSEMNVSTLELGDSALYLCASSEAGTGAYEQYFGPGTRLTVT.

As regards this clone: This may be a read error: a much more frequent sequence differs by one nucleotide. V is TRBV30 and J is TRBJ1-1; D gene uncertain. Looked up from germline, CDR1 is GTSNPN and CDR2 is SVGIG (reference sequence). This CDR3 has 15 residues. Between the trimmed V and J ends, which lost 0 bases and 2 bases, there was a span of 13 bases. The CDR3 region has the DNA TGTGCCTGGAGTGTACTACCAGACCATAACACTGAAGCTTTCTTT. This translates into CAWSVLPDHNTEAFF.

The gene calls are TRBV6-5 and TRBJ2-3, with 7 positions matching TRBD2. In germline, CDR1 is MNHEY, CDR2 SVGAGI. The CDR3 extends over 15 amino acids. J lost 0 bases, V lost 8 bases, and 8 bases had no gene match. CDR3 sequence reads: CASRKRGSSTDTQYF. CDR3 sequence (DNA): TGTGCCAGCCGCAAGCGGGGCTCTAGCACAGATACGCAGTATTTT.